This record covers a single T cell receptor (beta chain). Recovery among Cohort 3 donors was established by two negative PCRs, clearance, or symptom resolution. This sample is drawn from a study of blood T cell repertoires in COVID-19. Study context: Acute-phase and convalescent COVID-19 samples originated in the United States, Italy and Spain.

Data came from immunoSEQ multiplex PCR; TCRdb stores just in-frame clones and leaves some out. The sample records hundreds of thousands of clones, approximately 90% being singletons. The CDR3 covers 15 residues. Germline assignment: CDR1 MNHEY and CDR2 SVGEGT. V dropped 2 bases and J dropped 5; count of bases not matched to a gene: 1. The chain employs TRBV6-2 or TRBV6-3 and TRBJ2-4; 12 bases align to TRBD2. This TCR was recovered from a woman between 45 and 65 years old who had recovered from COVID-19. The material sequenced was PBMCs or T cells enriched from blood (not recorded which). In DNA form, the CDR3 reads TGTGCCAGCAGTTACGGACTAGCGGGACAAAACATTCAGTACTTC. This encodes CASSYGLAGQNIQYF.